This T cell receptor (beta chain) is drawn from a study of blood T cell repertoires in COVID-19. Study as a whole: Italy, Spain and the United States were the sources of the convalescent and acute COVID-19 samples. PBMCs, B-cell-depleted T cells, or T cells provided the cDNA or gDNA that made up the material.

The Seattle site enrolled patients during active infection and followed them longitudinally. As originally analysed: Quantification of nucleated cells was approximated via reference gene primer amplification. Clones were sequenced by immunoSEQ multiplex PCR, and TCRdb holds only the in-frame ones, with some missing. From that table come the V and J calls and clone size; the DNA was used to work out D and trimming. This sample has roughly 100,000 clones, with 80% to 95% found just once. Germline lookup yields CDR1 SGHTA and CDR2 FQGNSA. The CDR3 has 16 residues. Germline trimming cut 6 bases from V and 7 bases from J; bases unmatched to any gene: 14.

The sequence was obtained from a woman between 50 and 59 years old with COVID-19, enrolled during active disease. The genes are TRBV7-2 and TRBJ2-1, with 8 bases aligning to TRBD2. The sequencing input was peripheral blood. The CDR3: CASSLHPRGAGNEQFF. In nucleotides, the CDR3 is TGTGCCAGCAGTTTACATCCGCGGGGGGCGGGAAATGAGCAGTTCTTC.